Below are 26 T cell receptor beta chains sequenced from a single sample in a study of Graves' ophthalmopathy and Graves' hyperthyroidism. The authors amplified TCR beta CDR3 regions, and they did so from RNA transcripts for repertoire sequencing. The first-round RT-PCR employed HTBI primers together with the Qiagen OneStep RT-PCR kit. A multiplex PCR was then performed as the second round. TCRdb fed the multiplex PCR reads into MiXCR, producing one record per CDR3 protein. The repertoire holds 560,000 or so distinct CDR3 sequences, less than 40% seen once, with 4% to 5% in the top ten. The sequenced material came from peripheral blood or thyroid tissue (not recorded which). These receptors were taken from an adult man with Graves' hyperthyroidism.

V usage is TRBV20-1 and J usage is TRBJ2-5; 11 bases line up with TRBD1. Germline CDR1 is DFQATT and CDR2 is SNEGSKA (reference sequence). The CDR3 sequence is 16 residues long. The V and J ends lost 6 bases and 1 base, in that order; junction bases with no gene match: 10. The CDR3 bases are TGCAGTGCCTCGTACCCGGACAGGGGGCTCCAAGAGACCCAGTACTTC. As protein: CSASYPDRGLQETQYF.

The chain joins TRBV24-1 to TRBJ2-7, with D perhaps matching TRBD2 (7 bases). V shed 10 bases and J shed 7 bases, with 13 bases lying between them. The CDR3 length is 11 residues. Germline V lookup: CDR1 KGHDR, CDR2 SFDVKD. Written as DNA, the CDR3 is TGTGCCACAGGGGGGGCGGAGGAGCAGTACTTC. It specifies CATGGAEEQYF.

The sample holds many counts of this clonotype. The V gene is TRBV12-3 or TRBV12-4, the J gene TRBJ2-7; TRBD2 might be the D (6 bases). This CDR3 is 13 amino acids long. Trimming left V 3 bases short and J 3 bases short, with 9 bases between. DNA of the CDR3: TGTGCCAGCAGTTTCTGGCGGGACTACGAGCAGTACTTC. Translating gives CASSFWRDYEQYF.

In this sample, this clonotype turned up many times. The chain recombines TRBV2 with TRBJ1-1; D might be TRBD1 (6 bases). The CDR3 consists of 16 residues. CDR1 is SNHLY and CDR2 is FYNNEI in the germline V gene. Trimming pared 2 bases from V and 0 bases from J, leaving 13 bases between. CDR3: CASSEMGGGLNTEAFF. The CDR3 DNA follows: TGTGCCAGCAGTGAAATGGGGGGCGGCCTGAACACTGAAGCTTTCTTT.

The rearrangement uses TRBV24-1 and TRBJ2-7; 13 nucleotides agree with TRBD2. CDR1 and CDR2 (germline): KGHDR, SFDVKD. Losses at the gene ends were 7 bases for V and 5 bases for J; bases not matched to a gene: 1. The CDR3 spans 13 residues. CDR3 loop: CATRGLAGDEQYF. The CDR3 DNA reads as TGTGCCACCAGAGGACTAGCGGGAGACGAGCAGTACTTC.

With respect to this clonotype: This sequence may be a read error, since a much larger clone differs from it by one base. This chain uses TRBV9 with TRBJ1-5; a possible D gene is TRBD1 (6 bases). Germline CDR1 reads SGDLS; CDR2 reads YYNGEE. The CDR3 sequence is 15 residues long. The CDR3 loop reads CASSSYTGMNRPQHF. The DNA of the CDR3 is TGTGCCAGCAGTTCGTATACAGGGATGAATCGGCCCCAGCATTTT.

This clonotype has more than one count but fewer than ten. This CDR3 reads CASSLVVGGDGEQYF. CDR3 bases: TGTGCCAGCAGTTTAGTAGTAGGAGGGGATGGCGAGCAGTACTTC. This sequence joins TRBV12-3 or TRBV12-4 and TRBJ2-7; TRBD2 is a possible D gene (6 bases). This CDR3 comprises 15 residues. V was pared by 1 base and J by 6 bases, with 16 bases between.

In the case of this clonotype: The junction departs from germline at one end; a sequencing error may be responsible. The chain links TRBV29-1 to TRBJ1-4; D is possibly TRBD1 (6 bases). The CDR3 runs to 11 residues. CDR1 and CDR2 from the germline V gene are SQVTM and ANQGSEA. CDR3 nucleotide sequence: TGCAGCCTTGAGGGGGACGAAAAACTGTTTTTT. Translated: CSLEGDEKLFF. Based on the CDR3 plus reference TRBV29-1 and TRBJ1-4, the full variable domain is SAVISQKPSRDICQRGTSLTIQCQVDSQVTMMFWYRQQPGQSLTLIATANQGSEATYESGFVIDKFPISRPNLTFSTLTVSNMSPEDSSIYLCSLEGDEKLFFGSGTQLSVL.

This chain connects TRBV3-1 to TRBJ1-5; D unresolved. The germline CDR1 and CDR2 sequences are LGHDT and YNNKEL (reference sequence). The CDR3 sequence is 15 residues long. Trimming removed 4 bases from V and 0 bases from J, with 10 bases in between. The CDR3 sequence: CASSRGAYSNQPQHF. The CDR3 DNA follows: TGTGCCAGCAGCCGTGGAGCCTATAGCAATCAGCCCCAGCATTTT.

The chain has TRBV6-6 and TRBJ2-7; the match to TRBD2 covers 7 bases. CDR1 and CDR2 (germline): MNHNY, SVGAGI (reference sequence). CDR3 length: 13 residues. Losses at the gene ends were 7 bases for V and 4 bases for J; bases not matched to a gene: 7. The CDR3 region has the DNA TGTGCCAGCATTGGGGGGGGGTATTACGAGCAGTACTTC. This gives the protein CASIGGGYYEQYF.

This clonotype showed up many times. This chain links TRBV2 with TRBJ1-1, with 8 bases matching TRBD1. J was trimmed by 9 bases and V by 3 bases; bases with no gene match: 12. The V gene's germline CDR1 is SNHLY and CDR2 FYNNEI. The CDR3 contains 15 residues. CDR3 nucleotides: TGTGCCAGCAGTGAGACGGACAGGGCTTCGGGTAAAGCTTTCTTT. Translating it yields CASSETDRASGKAFF.

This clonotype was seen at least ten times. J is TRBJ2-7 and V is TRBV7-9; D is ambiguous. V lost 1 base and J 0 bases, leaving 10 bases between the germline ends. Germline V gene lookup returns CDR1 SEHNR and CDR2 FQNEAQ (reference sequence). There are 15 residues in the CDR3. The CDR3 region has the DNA TGTGCCAGCAGCTTAGTGGGCCCTAACTCCTACGAGCAGTACTTC. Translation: CASSLVGPNSYEQYF.

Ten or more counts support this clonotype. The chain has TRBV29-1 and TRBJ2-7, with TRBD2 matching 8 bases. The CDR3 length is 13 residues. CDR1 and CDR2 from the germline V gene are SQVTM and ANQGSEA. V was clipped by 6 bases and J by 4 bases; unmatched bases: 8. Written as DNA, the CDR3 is TGCAGCGTCCGGGAGGGCGTCAGGTACGAGCAGTACTTC. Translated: CSVREGVRYEQYF.

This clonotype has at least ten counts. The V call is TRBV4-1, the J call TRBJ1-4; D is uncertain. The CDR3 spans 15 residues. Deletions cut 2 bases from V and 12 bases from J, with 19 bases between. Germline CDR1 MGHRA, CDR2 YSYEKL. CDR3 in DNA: TGCGCCAGCAGCCAAACCCGGGAACAGCAACCTGAACTGTTTTTT. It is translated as CASSQTREQQPELFF.

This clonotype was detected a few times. The CDR3 loop is CASSVELYTEAFF. The DNA for the CDR3 is TGTGCCAGCAGCGTAGAGTTATACACTGAAGCTTTCTTT. The chain has TRBV9 and TRBJ1-1; D gene uncertain. The V and J ends lost 0 bases and 3 bases respectively, with 6 bases between them. CDR1 and CDR2 (germline): SGDLS, YYNGEE. The CDR3 consists of 13 residues.

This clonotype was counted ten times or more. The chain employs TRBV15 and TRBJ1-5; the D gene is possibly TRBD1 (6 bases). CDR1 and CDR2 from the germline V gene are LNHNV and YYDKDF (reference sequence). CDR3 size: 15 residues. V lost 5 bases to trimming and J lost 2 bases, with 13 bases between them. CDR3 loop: CATSWNRDGNQPQHF. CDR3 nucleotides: TGTGCCACCAGCTGGAACAGGGATGGCAATCAGCCCCAGCATTTT.

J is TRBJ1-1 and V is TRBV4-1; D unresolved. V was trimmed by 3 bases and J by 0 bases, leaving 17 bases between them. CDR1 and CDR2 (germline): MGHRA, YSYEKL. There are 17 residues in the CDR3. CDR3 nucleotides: TGCGCCAGCAGCCATCCCGGGTCCAGCCCCTTGAACACTGAAGCTTTCTTT. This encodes CASSHPGSSPLNTEAFF.

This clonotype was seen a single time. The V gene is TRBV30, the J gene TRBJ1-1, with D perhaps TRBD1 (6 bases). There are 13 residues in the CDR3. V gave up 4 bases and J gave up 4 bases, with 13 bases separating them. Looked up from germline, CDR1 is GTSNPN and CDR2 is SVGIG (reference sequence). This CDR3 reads CAWTGAMSTEAFF. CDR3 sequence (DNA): TGTGCCTGGACAGGGGCCATGAGCACTGAAGCTTTCTTT.

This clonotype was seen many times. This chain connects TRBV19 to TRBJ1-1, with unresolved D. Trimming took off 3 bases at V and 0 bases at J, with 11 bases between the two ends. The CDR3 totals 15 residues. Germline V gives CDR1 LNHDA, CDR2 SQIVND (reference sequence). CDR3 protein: CASSMGWQLNTEAFF. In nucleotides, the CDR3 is TGTGCCAGTAGTATGGGGTGGCAGTTGAACACTGAAGCTTTCTTT.

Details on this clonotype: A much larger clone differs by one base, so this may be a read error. The CDR3 is CASSGRNLYNPPLHF. In nucleotides, the CDR3 is TGTGCCAGCAGCGGACGGAACCTCTATAATCCACCCCTCCACTTT. J is TRBJ1-6 and V is TRBV12-3 or TRBV12-4, with D unresolved. The CDR3 totals 15 residues.

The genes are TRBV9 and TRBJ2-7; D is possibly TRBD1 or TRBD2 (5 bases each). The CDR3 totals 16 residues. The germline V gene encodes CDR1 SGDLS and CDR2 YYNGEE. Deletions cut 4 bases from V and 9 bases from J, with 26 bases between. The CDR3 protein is CASSLTLGTPGSGQYF. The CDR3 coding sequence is TGTGCCAGCAGCTTGACCCTGGGGACCCCCGGAAGCGGGCAGTACTTC.

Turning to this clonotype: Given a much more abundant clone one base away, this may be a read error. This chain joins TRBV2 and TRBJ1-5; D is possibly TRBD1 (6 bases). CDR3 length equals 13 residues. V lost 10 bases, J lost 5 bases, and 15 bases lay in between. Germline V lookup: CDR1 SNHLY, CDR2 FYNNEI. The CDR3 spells CATRRDTDQPQHF. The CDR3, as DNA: TGTGCCACCAGACGGGACACCGATCAGCCCCAGCATTTT.

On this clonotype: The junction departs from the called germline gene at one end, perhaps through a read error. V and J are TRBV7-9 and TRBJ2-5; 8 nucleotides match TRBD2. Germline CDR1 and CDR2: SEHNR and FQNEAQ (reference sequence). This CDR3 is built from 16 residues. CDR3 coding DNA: TGTGCCAGCAGCCCATTAGCGGGAAGGTCCTACAATGAGCAGCTCTTC. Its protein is CASSPLAGRSYNEQLF.

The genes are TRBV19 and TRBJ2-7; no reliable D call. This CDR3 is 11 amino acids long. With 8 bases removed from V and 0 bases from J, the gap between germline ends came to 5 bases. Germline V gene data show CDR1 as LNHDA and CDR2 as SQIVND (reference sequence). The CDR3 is CASQSSYEQYF. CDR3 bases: TGTGCCAGTCAGAGCTCCTACGAGCAGTACTTC.

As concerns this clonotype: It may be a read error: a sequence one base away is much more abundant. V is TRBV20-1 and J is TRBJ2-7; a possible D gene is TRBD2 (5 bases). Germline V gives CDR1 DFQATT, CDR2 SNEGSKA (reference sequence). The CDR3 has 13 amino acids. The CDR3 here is CSASLRDAYEQCF. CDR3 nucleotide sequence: TGCAGTGCTAGCTTACGGGATGCTTACGAGCAGTGCTTC.

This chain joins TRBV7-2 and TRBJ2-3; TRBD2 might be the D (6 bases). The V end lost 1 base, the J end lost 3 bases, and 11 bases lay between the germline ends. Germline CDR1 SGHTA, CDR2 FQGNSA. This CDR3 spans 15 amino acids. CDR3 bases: TGTGCCAGCAGCTTAGAGGGGAGGCTTACAGATACGCAGTATTTT. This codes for CASSLEGRLTDTQYF.